The present T cell receptor (beta chain) was sequenced within a study of blood T cell repertoires in COVID-19. At the level of the study: The United States, Italy and Spain were the sources of the acute and convalescent COVID-19 samples. Sources were T cells, B-cell-depleted T cells, or PBMCs; the material itself was cDNA or gDNA.

This CDR3 spans 13 amino acids. Germline CDR1 LGHNT, CDR2 FRNRAP. V lost 6 bases to trimming and J lost 2 bases, with 10 bases between them. In the original processing: Amplification of reference gene primers provided the estimated nucleated cell counts. Assay used: immunoSEQ multiplex PCR; TCRdb lists only in-frame clones, some missing. That table supplies the V and J calls and clone size; D and trimming were determined from the DNA. The table includes more than 200,000 clones, 88% detected once. The sequence was obtained from a man aged 65 to 79 with acute or convalescent COVID-19. J is TRBJ1-2 and V is TRBV12-5; no reliable D call. The sample consisted of peripheral blood. CDR3 in DNA: TGTGCTAGTGGCCGCGACACCAACTATGGCTACACCTTC. It yields the protein CASGRDTNYGYTF. The variable domain in full, completed from reference TRBV12-5 and TRBJ1-2, reads DARVTQTPRHKVTEMGQEVTMRCQPILGHNTVFWYRQTMMQGLELLAYFRNRAPLDDSGMPKDRFSAEMPDATLATLKIQPSEPRDSAVYFCASGRDTNYGYTFGSGTRLTVV.